A single sample is the source of the 23 T cell receptor beta chains below, sequenced in a study of blood T cell repertoires in COVID-19. Assay used: immunoSEQ multiplex PCR; TCRdb lists only in-frame clones, some missing. The sample records approximately 58,000 clones, roughly four fifths being singletons. Input material: peripheral blood. The receptors shown here come from a man aged 55 to 70 with COVID-19, enrolled during active disease.

The gene calls are TRBV5-1 and TRBJ1-4, with 7 bases lining up with TRBD1. After removal of 3 bases from V and 1 base from J, the junction contained 3 bases not matched to a gene. The CDR3 totals 15 residues. Germline-derived CDR1 and CDR2 are SGHRS and YFSETQ. CDR3 in amino acids: CASSSQGQTNEKLFF. CDR3 DNA sequence: TGCGCCAGCAGCTCACAGGGGCAAACTAATGAAAAACTGTTTTTT.

J is TRBJ2-2 and V is TRBV11-2; 14 bases are a match to TRBD2. CDR3 size: 17 residues. Looked up from germline, CDR1 is SGHAT and CDR2 is FQNNGV. V trimming: 5 bases; J trimming: 7 bases; junction bases outside the gene matches: 9. This CDR3 reads CASSHRLAGGGGGELFF. CDR3 sequence (DNA): TGTGCCAGCAGCCATAGACTAGCGGGAGGGGGAGGCGGGGAGCTGTTTTTT.

V and J are TRBV12-3 or TRBV12-4 and TRBJ1-1; TRBD1 might be the D (6 bases). The germline V and J ends were trimmed by 7 bases and 5 bases, with 14 bases remaining between them. The CDR3 runs 13 residues. CDR3 sequence: CASTSQGWTEAFF. The CDR3 coding sequence is TGTGCCAGCACGTCCCAGGGGTGGACTGAAGCTTTCTTT.

The CDR3 DNA is TGTGCCAGCAGCCAGTGGGAGAATTCACCCCTCCACTTT. Translating gives CASSQWENSPLHF. The chain uses TRBV6-5 and TRBJ1-6; D remains unclear. V lost 6 bases, J lost 7 bases, and 10 bases lay in between. This CDR3 spans 13 amino acids. Looked up from germline, CDR1 is MNHEY and CDR2 is SVGAGI.

The J gene is TRBJ1-4, the V gene TRBV7-6, with D unresolved. V was trimmed by 0 bases and J by 3 bases, leaving 11 bases between them. Germline-derived CDR1 and CDR2 are SGHVS and FNYEAQ. This CDR3 spans 16 amino acids. The CDR3 coding sequence is TGTGCCAGCAGCTTAGCGCCTACCGGAGCTAATGAAAAACTGTTTTTT. Encoded protein: CASSLAPTGANEKLFF.

The rearrangement uses TRBV5-1 and TRBJ1-3; D is unclear. The CDR3 covers 15 residues. Trimming removed 4 bases from V and 2 bases from J, with 13 bases in between. The germline gives CDR1 SGHRS, CDR2 YFSETQ. CDR3 loop: CASSPTTFPGNTIYF. DNA for the CDR3: TGCGCCAGCAGCCCGACGACATTCCCTGGAAACACCATATATTTT. Complete variable domain (other parts from reference TRBV5-1 and TRBJ1-3): KAGVTQTPRYLIKTRGQQVTLSCSPISGHRSVSWYQQTPGQGLQFLFEYFSETQRNKGNFPGRFSGRQFSNSRSEMNVSTLELGDSALYLCASSPTTFPGNTIYFGEGSWLTVV.

Here the CDR3 reads CAVARGAMDNEQFF. CDR3 bases: TGTGCCGTAGCCAGGGGGGCGATGGACAATGAGCAGTTCTTC. V and J are TRBV10-3 and TRBJ2-1, with D possibly TRBD1 on 7 matching bases. This CDR3 spans 14 amino acids. Trimming took 11 bases from V and 5 from J, leaving 19 bases between them. CDR1 ENHRY and CDR2 SYGVKD come from the germline V gene.

The rearrangement joins TRBV6-5 to TRBJ2-2; D not resolved. The V gene lost 0 bases and the J gene lost 1 base, with 6 bases spanning the gap. The length of the CDR3 is 15 residues. Germline CDR1 reads MNHEY; CDR2 reads SVGAGI. The CDR3 nucleotides are TGTGCCAGCAGTTACTCGAACTTGAACACCGGGGAGCTGTTTTTT. As protein: CASSYSNLNTGELFF.

This clone occurred once. The CDR3 sequence: CASSLANRETQYF. The DNA of the CDR3 is TGTGCCAGCAGCTTAGCGAACAGAGAGACCCAGTACTTC. The J gene is TRBJ2-5, the V gene TRBV11-3; no reliable D call. This CDR3 comprises 13 residues. Germline V gene lookup returns CDR1 SGHNT and CDR2 YENEEA. The ends were cut back, 1 base at V and 4 bases at J, with 7 bases in the middle.

This chain connects TRBV19 to TRBJ2-1; TRBD2 agrees at 13 bases. This CDR3 has 18 amino acids. The germline CDR1 and CDR2 sequences are LNHDA and SQIVND (reference sequence). The J segment lost 4 bases and the V segment lost 2 bases, leaving 8 bases of the junction unmatched. The CDR3 loop is CASSIPHRTSGGYNEQFF. In DNA, the CDR3 is TGTGCCAGTAGTATACCCCACAGGACTAGCGGGGGTTACAATGAGCAGTTCTTC.

This chain connects TRBV19 to TRBJ2-2; 7 nucleotides line up with TRBD1. This CDR3 has 13 amino acids. J lost 4 bases, V lost 7 bases, and 3 bases had no gene match. The germline V gene encodes CDR1 LNHDA and CDR2 SQIVND (reference sequence). DNA of the CDR3: TGTGCCAGTAAGGACAGGCCCACCGGGGAGCTGTTTTTT. This sequence encodes CASKDRPTGELFF.

This clone was recorded only once. CDR3 bases: TGTGCCAGCAGCTTAGCCGGGCTAGCGGCATACAATGAGCAGTTCTTC. Amino acid sequence: CASSLAGLAAYNEQFF. The V gene is TRBV7-9, the J gene TRBJ2-1; 7 bases agree with TRBD2. Germline values: CDR1 SEHNR, CDR2 FQNEAQ (reference sequence). The V gene end was trimmed by 0 bases and the J gene end by 4 bases; junction bases not matched to a gene: 6. This CDR3 is built from 16 residues. Based on the CDR3 plus reference TRBV7-9 and TRBJ2-1, the full variable domain is DTGVSQNPRHKITKRGQNVTFRCDPISEHNRLYWYRQTLGQGPEFLTYFQNEAQLEKSRLLSDRFSAERPKGSFSTLEIQRTEQGDSAMYLCASSLAGLAAYNEQFFGPGTRLTVL.

V and J are TRBV9 and TRBJ2-3; TRBD2 is a possible D gene (5 bases). The CDR3 covers 14 residues. Germline CDR1 is SGDLS and CDR2 is YYNGEE. V lost 0 bases, J lost 3 bases, and 8 bases lay in between. The CDR3 region is CASSVARETDTQYF. As DNA, the CDR3 is TGTGCCAGCAGCGTAGCTCGGGAAACAGATACGCAGTATTTT.

The chain uses TRBV12-3 or TRBV12-4 and TRBJ2-5; possible D gene TRBD1, 6 bases. The CDR3 sequence is 13 residues long. V lost 6 bases to trimming and J lost 5 bases, with 13 bases between them. CDR3 DNA: TGTGCCAGCAGGAAACAGGGAGCCGAGACCCAGTACTTC. It is translated as CASRKQGAETQYF.

The chain has TRBV7-2 and TRBJ2-7; 8 nucleotides line up with TRBD2. This CDR3 is 15 amino acids long. V was clipped by 1 base and J by 2 bases; unmatched bases: 4. Germline CDR1 SGHTA, CDR2 FQGNSA. CDR3 bases: TGTGCCAGCAGCTTAGATCAGCGGGAGACCTACGAGCAGTACTTC. This translates into CASSLDQRETYEQYF.

The chain recombines TRBV12-5 with TRBJ1-6; 7 bases match TRBD1. Germline V gives CDR1 LGHNT, CDR2 FRNRAP. The CDR3 totals 15 residues. V shed 6 bases, J shed 10 bases, and the junction held 12 bases outside the gene matches. The CDR3 loop is CASGRSTGLNSPLHF. In DNA form, the CDR3 reads TGTGCTAGTGGCCGGTCGACAGGGTTGAACTCACCCCTCCACTTT.

The J gene is TRBJ1-5, the V gene TRBV9; no clear D. The CDR3 runs 15 residues. Germline values: CDR1 SGDLS, CDR2 YYNGEE. Trimming removed 1 base at V and 8 bases at J, with 16 bases between. The CDR3 nucleotides read TGTGCCAGCAGCGTAACTCGCCAGGCGATAAAGCCCCAGCATTTT. Translated, it gives CASSVTRQAIKPQHF.

This clone has more than one count but fewer than ten. The V and J genes are TRBV7-9 and TRBJ1-3; 8 nucleotides line up with TRBD1. The V and J ends lost 3 bases and 0 bases, in that order; junction bases with no gene match: 1. The germline V gene has CDR1 SEHNR and CDR2 FQNEAQ (reference sequence). The CDR3 totals 15 residues. The CDR3 DNA follows: TGTGCCAGCAGCTTGGACAGGGTCTCTGGAAACACCATATATTTT. Translating gives CASSLDRVSGNTIYF. Together with reference TRBV7-9 and TRBJ1-3, the CDR3 gives the full variable domain: DTGVSQNPRHKITKRGQNVTFRCDPISEHNRLYWYRQTLGQGPEFLTYFQNEAQLEKSRLLSDRFSAERPKGSFSTLEIQRTEQGDSAMYLCASSLDRVSGNTIYFGEGSWLTVV.

As DNA, the CDR3 is TGCAGCGCCCACGGGGGGAAGTCCTACGAGCAGTACTTC. Translation gives CSAHGGKSYEQYF. The chain recombines TRBV29-1 with TRBJ2-7; 7 bases fit TRBD2. Germline CDR1 and CDR2: SQVTM and ANQGSEA. Unmatched junction bases numbered 7, after V lost 7 bases and J lost 1 base. This CDR3 is built from 13 residues.

This chain uses TRBV7-9 with TRBJ2-4, with TRBD2 identical over 8 bases. The CDR3 is 16 residues long. Germline V CDR1 and CDR2: SEHNR, FQNEAQ (reference sequence). V lost 3 bases to trimming and J lost 1 base; unmatched junction nucleotides: 5. CDR3 sequence (DNA): TGTGCCAGCAGCTTTCAAGCGGGAGTGGCCAAAAACATTCAGTACTTC. This gives the protein CASSFQAGVAKNIQYF.

The chain uses TRBV29-1 and TRBJ1-2; 9 bases line up with TRBD1. Germline values: CDR1 SQVTM, CDR2 ANQGSEA. There are 11 residues in the CDR3. The ends lost 6 bases at V and 6 bases at J; junction bases unmatched: 2. In nucleotides, the CDR3 is TGCAGCGTAGGGACAGGGAATGGCTACACCTTC. Translation gives CSVGTGNGYTF.

The chain links TRBV9 to TRBJ2-4, with D unresolved. Trimming removed 0 bases from V and 5 bases from J, with 15 bases in between. The CDR3 is 16 residues long. Germline V gene sequence: CDR1 SGDLS, CDR2 YYNGEE. For the CDR3, the DNA is TGTGCCAGCAGCGTAGCAACGGGTTCGGGTCAAAACATTCAGTACTTC. Translated, it gives CASSVATGSGQNIQYF.

The chain is built from TRBV19 and TRBJ1-1; D gene uncertain. The V gene lost 5 bases and the J gene lost 3 bases, with 10 bases spanning the gap. From germline, CDR1 is LNHDA and CDR2 SQIVND (reference sequence). The CDR3 sequence is 13 residues long. The CDR3 coding sequence is TGTGCCAGTAGTTCGAGCGGGTACACTGAAGCTTTCTTT. Residues: CASSSSGYTEAFF.